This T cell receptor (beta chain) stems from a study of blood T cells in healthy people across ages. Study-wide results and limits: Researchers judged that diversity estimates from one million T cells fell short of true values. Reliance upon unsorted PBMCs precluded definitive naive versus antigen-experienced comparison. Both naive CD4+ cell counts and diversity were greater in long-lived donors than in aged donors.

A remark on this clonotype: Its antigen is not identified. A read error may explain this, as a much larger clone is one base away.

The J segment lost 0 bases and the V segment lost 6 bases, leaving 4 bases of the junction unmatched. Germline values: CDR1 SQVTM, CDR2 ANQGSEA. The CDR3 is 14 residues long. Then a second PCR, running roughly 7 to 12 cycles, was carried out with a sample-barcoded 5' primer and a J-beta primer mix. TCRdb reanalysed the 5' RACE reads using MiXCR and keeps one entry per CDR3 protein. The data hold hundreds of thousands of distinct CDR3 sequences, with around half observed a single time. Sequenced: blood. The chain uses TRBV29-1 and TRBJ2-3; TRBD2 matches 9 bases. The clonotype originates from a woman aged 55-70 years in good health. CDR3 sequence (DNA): TGCAGCGTCCCCGGACTAGCGAGCACAGATACGCAGTATTTT. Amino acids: CSVPGLASTDTQYF.